Below are 30 T cell receptor beta chains sequenced from a single sample in a study of response to subunit inactivated influenza vaccine. MiXCR, applied by TCRdb to the RT-PCR reads, yields one record per CDR3 protein. This table has roughly 190,000 distinct CDR3 sequences, about 15% appearing once. Specimen: CD8+ T cells sorted from PBMCs, collected 4 to 6 days after vaccination. The receptors here all came from a man in his fifties who received an inactivated influenza vaccine.

The chain couples TRBV6-7 to TRBJ1-5; a possible D gene is TRBD1 (6 bases). TRBV6-7 is reported as an ORF; its role is uncertain. The V end was cut by 2 bases, the J end by 5 bases, with 19 bases between. The CDR3 totals 17 residues. The CDR3 coding sequence is TGTGCCAGCAGTTACCGGAGAGTCAGGGGTGGTGATCAGCCCCAGCATTTT. Its protein is CASSYRRVRGGDQPQHF.

In this sample, this clonotype turned up many times. This chain links TRBV7-9 with TRBJ2-1; perhaps D is TRBD1 or TRBD2 (6 bases each). Trimming stripped 8 bases from V and 0 bases from J, with 11 bases between. From germline, CDR1 is SEHNR and CDR2 FQNEAQ (reference sequence). The CDR3 is 14 residues long. CDR3: CASQGGSSYNEQFF. The CDR3 DNA reads TGTGCCAGCCAAGGGGGGAGCTCCTACAATGAGCAGTTCTTC.

The CDR3 DNA is TGTGCCAGCAGCCTCGCTGGAGCGACCGAGCAGTACTTC. Translation gives CASSLAGATEQYF. The chain links TRBV9 to TRBJ2-7; D is uncertain. The CDR3 has 13 residues. V was trimmed by 4 bases and J by 6 bases, leaving 14 bases between them. Germline V CDR1 and CDR2: SGDLS, YYNGEE.

The V call is TRBV20-1, the J call TRBJ1-3; TRBD1 is a possible D gene (6 bases). Germline lookup yields CDR1 DFQATT and CDR2 SNEGSKA (reference sequence). Trimming shortened V by 2 bases and J by 4 bases, and 12 bases separated the two germline ends. This CDR3 spans 14 amino acids. The CDR3 is CSARHRDPGNTIYF. The CDR3 DNA follows: TGCAGTGCTAGACACAGGGACCCGGGAAACACCATATATTTT.

This clonotype was seen only a few times. J is TRBJ2-5 and V is TRBV20-1; either TRBD1 or TRBD2 may fit D (5 bases each). Germline CDR1 DFQATT, CDR2 SNEGSKA (reference sequence). The CDR3 length is 14 residues. With 3 bases removed from V and 3 bases from J, the gap between germline ends came to 14 bases. CDR3 protein: CSASVFGAEETQYF. CDR3 nucleotide sequence: TGCAGTGCTAGTGTGTTCGGGGCCGAAGAGACCCAGTACTTC.

In its sample, this clonotype was seen many times. V and J are TRBV7-8 and TRBJ2-7, with 7 nucleotides matching TRBD1. The ends lost 0 bases at V and 4 bases at J; junction bases unmatched: 6. This CDR3 region has 15 residues. Germline assignment: CDR1 SGHVS and CDR2 FQNEAQ. This CDR3 reads CASSLATGYGYEQYF. DNA of the CDR3: TGTGCCAGCAGCTTAGCGACAGGGTATGGGTACGAGCAGTACTTC.

The genes are TRBV27 and TRBJ2-7, with D possibly TRBD2 on 5 matching bases. Germline values: CDR1 MNHEY, CDR2 SMNVEV (reference sequence). The CDR3 spans 15 residues. Trimming removed 3 bases from V and 1 base from J, with 13 bases in between. The CDR3 DNA reads TGTGCCAGCAGTTTTTGGGAGAGGAGTTCCTACGAGCAGTACTTC. Amino acid sequence: CASSFWERSSYEQYF.

The rearrangement joins TRBV6-2 or TRBV6-3 to TRBJ2-1; 8 bases match TRBD2. CDR3 length equals 14 residues. Germline trimming cut 7 bases from V and 7 bases from J; bases unmatched to any gene: 9. Germline lookup yields CDR1 MNHEY and CDR2 SVGEGT. The CDR3, as DNA: TGTGCCAGCACCGTTAGCGGGATGTGGAATGAGCAGTTCTTC. Translating it yields CASTVSGMWNEQFF.

A note on this clonotype: This may come from a read error, since a much larger clone is one base off. This rearrangement joins TRBV3-1 to TRBJ1-2, with D unresolved. Germline CDR1 LGHDT, CDR2 YNNKEL (reference sequence). The CDR3 is 16 amino acids. CDR3 amino acids: CASSEDRRERSYGYTF. As DNA, the CDR3 is TGTGCCAGCAGCGAAGACCGACGGGAAAGGAGCTATGGCTACACCTTC.

The chain carries TRBV11-2 and TRBJ2-2; 9 nucleotides agree with TRBD1. The CDR3 is 16 residues long. V shed 5 bases, J shed 5 bases, and the junction held 9 bases outside the gene matches. Germline V lookup: CDR1 SGHAT, CDR2 FQNNGV. CDR3 sequence reads: CASSMWTGEKTGELFF. The CDR3 coding sequence is TGTGCCAGCAGCATGTGGACAGGGGAGAAGACCGGGGAGCTGTTTTTT.

This clonotype was counted only a few times. V and J are TRBV5-1 and TRBJ2-6; D remains ambiguous. The V end lost 5 bases, the J end lost 0 bases, and 18 bases lay between the germline ends. This CDR3 is built from 18 residues. The germline V gene encodes CDR1 SGHRS and CDR2 YFSETQ. The CDR3 region has the DNA TGCGCCAGCAGTTACTCCCCGGTTGAAAGCTCTGGGGCCAACGTCCTGACTTTC. Translated, it gives CASSYSPVESSGANVLTF.

In its sample, this clonotype was seen a few times. The V and J genes are TRBV27 and TRBJ2-7; TRBD2 aligns across 10 bases. Looked up from germline, CDR1 is MNHEY and CDR2 is SMNVEV (reference sequence). V gave up 6 bases and J gave up 4 bases; unmatched junction bases: 9. The CDR3 is 15 residues long. The CDR3 DNA follows: TGTGCCAGCAGCCGCGGACTAGCGGTCCTATACGAGCAGTACTTC. Encoded protein: CASSRGLAVLYEQYF.

This chain joins TRBV12-3 or TRBV12-4 and TRBJ1-2; no clear D gene. The V and J ends lost 1 base and 4 bases respectively, with 16 bases between them. The CDR3 totals 16 residues. The CDR3 loop is CASSLVGSGEPYGYTF. The CDR3 DNA is TGTGCCAGCAGTTTAGTGGGGTCAGGAGAACCCTATGGCTACACCTTC.

The table lists this clonotype with a few counts. The V and J genes are TRBV29-1 and TRBJ2-3; 14 bases fit TRBD2. J gave up 4 bases and V 6 bases, and 6 bases lay outside the gene matches. This CDR3 comprises 15 residues. Germline CDR1 is SQVTM and CDR2 is ANQGSEA. CDR3 bases: TGCAGCGTAGACCAGGGACTAGCGGGAGCAGATACGCAGTATTTT. Its protein product is CSVDQGLAGADTQYF.

The chain recombines TRBV11-2 with TRBJ2-7, with D perhaps given as TRBD1 or TRBD2 (5 bases each). Germline values: CDR1 SGHAT, CDR2 FQNNGV. Trimming shortened V by 5 bases and J by 3 bases, and 17 bases separated the two germline ends. This CDR3 region has 15 residues. The CDR3, as DNA: TGTGCCAGCAGCCCCGCGAGGGGCCCCCTCTACGAGCAGTACTTC. Residues: CASSPARGPLYEQYF.

This clonotype came up a few times. The rearrangement links TRBV6-2 or TRBV6-3 to TRBJ2-1; 8 bases align to TRBD2. V was clipped by 5 bases and J by 0 bases; unmatched bases: 9. Germline V gene sequence: CDR1 MNHEY, CDR2 SVGEGT. The CDR3 is made up of 17 amino acids. The CDR3 protein is CASSPAVAGSSYNEQFF. The CDR3 nucleotides read TGTGCCAGCAGTCCCGCTGTAGCGGGGTCCTCCTACAATGAGCAGTTCTTC.

The sample holds many counts of this clonotype. This chain links TRBV12-3 or TRBV12-4 with TRBJ2-7; 9 bases are shared with TRBD1. The CDR3 covers 15 residues. After removal of 4 bases from V and 6 bases from J, the junction contained 10 bases not matched to a gene. The CDR3 sequence: CASSSEGQGICEQYF. CDR3 nucleotide sequence: TGTGCCAGCAGTTCAGAGGGACAGGGTATTTGCGAGCAGTACTTC.

Ten or more counts support this clonotype. The chain has TRBV12-3 or TRBV12-4 and TRBJ2-3; a weak D match, TRBD2 (6 bases). The CDR3 covers 15 residues. Trimming pared 3 bases from V and 2 bases from J, leaving 12 bases between. The CDR3 is CASSFGGEITDTQYF. The CDR3 region has the DNA TGTGCCAGCAGTTTTGGCGGGGAAATCACAGATACGCAGTATTTT.

This clonotype was detected ten times or more. The chain uses TRBV6-5 and TRBJ2-7, with 11 bases fitting TRBD1. V shed 4 bases, J shed 6 bases, and the junction held 5 bases outside the gene matches. This CDR3 is built from 14 residues. Germline values: CDR1 MNHEY, CDR2 SVGAGI. The CDR3 here is CASSFSGTGGEQYF. For the CDR3, the DNA is TGTGCCAGCAGTTTCTCCGGGACAGGGGGCGAGCAGTACTTC.

The sample holds a few counts of this clonotype. The chain has TRBV9 and TRBJ2-1, with TRBD1 identical over 9 bases. This CDR3 has 14 residues. Unmatched junction bases numbered 3, after V lost 2 bases and J lost 6 bases. The germline CDR1 and CDR2 sequences are SGDLS and YYNGEE. As DNA, the CDR3 is TGTGCCAGCAGCGTGACAGGGGGAGGCAATGAGCAGTTCTTC. It codes for CASSVTGGGNEQFF.

This clonotype came up many times. This chain connects TRBV5-1 to TRBJ2-1; D is uncertain. V lost 2 bases and J 0 bases, leaving 6 bases between the germline ends. The CDR3 length is 14 residues. Per the germline V gene, CDR1 is SGHRS and CDR2 is YFSETQ. The CDR3, as DNA: TGCGCCAGCAGCTTAGTCAGCTCCTACAATGAGCAGTTCTTC. Encoded protein: CASSLVSSYNEQFF.

The V gene is TRBV4-2, the J gene TRBJ2-5; no clear D gene. From germline, CDR1 is LGHNA and CDR2 YNFKEQ. The V end lost 0 bases, the J end lost 3 bases, and 8 bases lay between the germline ends. The CDR3 has 14 amino acids. The CDR3 DNA reads as TGTGCCAGCAGCCAAGAGTTCGACAAAGAGACCCAGTACTTC. It specifies CASSQEFDKETQYF.

This clonotype was counted only a few times. V gene TRBV11-2 combines with J gene TRBJ2-1; unclear D gene. The CDR3 has 11 amino acids. V lost 2 bases, J lost 10 bases, and 6 bases lay in between. In germline, CDR1 is SGHAT, CDR2 FQNNGV. This CDR3 reads CASSLQEEQFF. CDR3 nucleotide sequence: TGTGCCAGCAGCTTACAGGAGGAGCAGTTCTTC.

The table lists this clonotype with a few counts. The V call is TRBV5-5, the J call TRBJ2-3; 9 bases map to TRBD1. Trimming cost V 3 bases and J 3 bases; bases outside gene matches: 5. This CDR3 is built from 15 residues. Germline CDR1 is SGHKS and CDR2 is YYEKEE (reference sequence). CDR3 region: CASSSGTGWTDTQYF. CDR3 bases: TGTGCCAGCAGCTCCGGGACAGGGTGGACAGATACGCAGTATTTT.

In its sample, this clonotype was seen a few times. The V gene is TRBV20-1, the J gene TRBJ2-5; 11 nucleotides agree with TRBD2. Trimming removed 5 bases from V and 1 base from J; junction bases left unmatched: 6. This CDR3 comprises 15 residues. From germline, CDR1 is DFQATT and CDR2 SNEGSKA (reference sequence). CDR3 residues: CSASTSGVRQETQYF. The CDR3 region has the DNA TGCAGTGCTTCGACTAGCGGGGTTCGCCAAGAGACCCAGTACTTC.

This clonotype has only a few counts. This sequence joins TRBV20-1 and TRBJ1-6, with no clear D. Germline loops: CDR1 DFQATT, CDR2 SNEGSKA (reference sequence). The V end lost 6 bases, the J end lost 8 bases, and 14 bases lay between the germline ends. The CDR3 has 13 amino acids. CDR3 sequence (DNA): TGCAGTGCGAAGAGACGTATGGATTCACCCCTCCACTTT. This translates into CSAKRRMDSPLHF.

This clonotype came up a few times. The CDR3 spells CASSVESHTDTQYF. CDR3 bases: TGTGCCAGCAGCGTGGAGTCCCACACAGATACGCAGTATTTT. J is TRBJ2-3 and V is TRBV9; D unresolved. Trimming cost V 2 bases and J 2 bases, with 9 bases left between them. Germline V gene lookup returns CDR1 SGDLS and CDR2 YYNGEE. The CDR3 loop spans 14 amino acids.

The V call is TRBV7-9, the J call TRBJ1-2; no firm D call. The V end was cut by 5 bases, the J end by 4 bases, with 17 bases between. Germline V gives CDR1 SEHNR, CDR2 FQNEAQ (reference sequence). This CDR3 comprises 15 residues. CDR3 protein: CASSPSGGEGYGYTF. The CDR3 nucleotides are TGTGCCAGCAGCCCTTCCGGCGGCGAAGGCTATGGCTACACCTTC.

This clonotype showed up just a few times. V usage is TRBV29-1 and J usage is TRBJ2-1; D remains ambiguous. The V end lost 4 bases, the J end lost 4 bases, and 23 bases lay between the germline ends. The germline gives CDR1 SQVTM, CDR2 ANQGSEA. The CDR3 runs 17 residues. The CDR3 DNA reads as TGCAGCGTTGCACTGGAGTCCGGGCCTGGATTGTACAATGAGCAGTTCTTC. Translating it yields CSVALESGPGLYNEQFF.

The chain has TRBV2 and TRBJ2-3; D is unclear. V lost 10 bases to trimming and J lost 4 bases, with 18 bases between them. The CDR3 covers 14 residues. The V gene's germline CDR1 is SNHLY and CDR2 FYNNEI. The DNA of the CDR3 is TGTGCCAACGACATCCCGGCTGATGCAGATACGCAGTATTTT. It specifies CANDIPADADTQYF.